This T cell receptor (beta chain) is drawn from a study of vaccination and CD4 T cells after COVID-19. On the study more broadly: The study drew post-COVID samples a median roughly 99 days after diagnosis (range 35 to 161).

Oncomine TCR Beta short-read sequencing was applied to DNA from cultured CD4+ T cells. The source of extracted genomic DNA was cultured CD4+ T cells. TCRdb passed the PCR reads through MiXCR, listing each CDR3 protein once. The data show thousands of distinct CDR3 sequences, approximately 31% seen once. The germline gives CDR1 SGHVS, CDR2 FQNEAQ. The V end lost 1 base, the J end lost 2 bases, and 6 bases lay between the germline ends. The CDR3 length is 14 residues. This clonotype is medium-sized by share. Its specificity is not known. Treatment specified: roughly ten-day PBMC culture with coronavirus spike peptide pools or control peptides (ViraFEST assay). Prior to the COVID-19 pandemic (2011-2018), the unexposed donor's CD4+ T cells were collected. From unexposed donors, CD4+ T cells were probed, cells permitting, with SARS-CoV-2 S/N and four cold-coronavirus spikes.

Sequencing was done on a sample of CD4+ T cells from blood, cultured in vitro. This clonotype originated in a human donor in good health. This chain connects TRBV7-8 to TRBJ1-5; no reliable D call. CDR3 region: CASSLGARNQPQHF. In DNA form, the CDR3 reads TGTGCCAGCAGCTTAGGGGCTCGCAATCAGCCCCAGCATTTT.